A selection of T cell receptor beta chains follows, all from one sample in a study of blood T cell repertoires in COVID-19. This table comes from immunoSEQ multiplex PCR, and its TCRdb copy is limited to in-frame clones, with some not included. The table has 350,000 or so clones, roughly nine tenths seen once. The sequencing input was peripheral blood. Receptor source: a woman aged 55-69 years with COVID-19, enrolled during active disease. The CDR3 runs from the conserved cysteine through the conserved F or W. Not all rows give a size; the values are once, few, many and, for expanded clones, a class.

size	V	CDR3
.	TRBV18	CASSASGTPNSGNTIYF
.	TRBV7-9	CASSLDRRSSYEQYF
.	TRBV3-1/TRBV3-2	CASSPGTNKQFF
once	TRBV7-9	CASRGTGTQYF
once	TRBV3-1/TRBV3-2	CASSHRDIQETQYF
.	TRBV7-9	CASSSSGALGNTEAFF
many	TRBV27	CASRYGHRGSTEAFF
.	TRBV5-8	CASSLAGTGAGGYTF
.	TRBV7-7	CASSRGTAEQFF
.	TRBV11-1	CASSSTGSNTEAFF
.	TRBV4-1	CASSQDRGSSYEQYF
.	TRBV7-2	CASSSPRGYRNSPLHF
.	TRBV6-1	CASSGILAGVRRTDTQYF
few	TRBV5-1	CASSSGPGNQPQHF
.	TRBV10-3	CAIHSGTGGGTEAFF
.	TRBV4-1	CASSQVPTGSSTNEKLFF
.	TRBV23-1	CASSQSQRRGRDQPQHF
.	TRBV27	CATRIRGQGALRVDGYTF
.	TRBV18	CASSPTDLNTEAFF
.	TRBV7-3	CASSLTRTSGSRTDTQYF
many	TRBV19	CASSRGELNYGYTF
once	TRBV9	CASSVGGRVGGYTF
.	TRBV2	CASSQQGDYGYTF
.	TRBV30	CAWSREGSEGYTF
once	TRBV18	CASSRQGRTGELFF
.	TRBV27	CASSSETPMEAFF
.	TRBV6-5	CASSYGSGNTEAFF
.	TRBV6-5	CASRPGQGADYGYTF
.	TRBV7-8	CASSLLWTGSNEKLFF
.	TRBV6-5	CASSYSGEKLFF
few	TRBV6-6	CASSYGQGGGNTIYF
.	TRBV14	CASSLGRNQPQHF
.	TRBV3-1/TRBV3-2	CASSRQNTEAFF
.	TRBV18	CASSQGQGNTEAFF
few	TRBV7-8	CASSLLGQSSSYEQYF
.	TRBV6-6	CASSDPGQGNTEAFF
.	TRBV2	CASSKTGGMNTEAFF
.	TRBV7-9	CASSLALAGGTDTQYF
.	TRBV9	CASSVTGTGVNTEAFF
.	TRBV28	CASSWGEYDSGNTIYF
.	TRBV5-1	CASSFTGHEQYF
few	TRBV5-5	CASSLYERTSNYGYTF
.	TRBV5-1	CASSLSPTRQKNTIYF
.	TRBV19	CASRTGTGMYSYGYTF
.	TRBV6-5	CATPGQGAHEQYF
.	TRBV2	CASRGTGFEQYF